The clone carrying this T cell receptor beta chain was detected ten times or more. Germline CDR1 is ENHRY and CDR2 is SYGVKD. Trimming removed 0 bases from V and 8 bases from J; junction bases left unmatched: 3. CDR3 length: 13 residues. This specimen belongs to a study of CD8+CD57+ T cells in acquired aplastic anemia. CD8+CD57+ cell expansion had been shown by flow cytometry in patients chosen for sequencing. The template used for profiling TCR beta VDJ and CDR3 was genomic DNA. TCRdb re-called the reads with MiXCR, one entry per CDR3 protein. In the table there are 200,000 to 250,000 distinct CDR3 sequences, about half of which are singletons.

Specimen: sorted CD4+, CD8+, or CD8+CD57+ T cells (not recorded which) from PBMCs. The receptor was isolated from a human donor with aplastic anemia. This chain links TRBV10-3 with TRBJ1-2; 7 bases match TRBD1. This chain's CDR3 is CAISESTGRGYTF. DNA for the CDR3: TGTGCCATCAGTGAGTCGACAGGGAGAGGCTACACCTTC.